This T cell receptor beta chain stems from a study of CD8 T cells in Susac syndrome. The study, taken as a whole, reports: That the number of individuals in its TCR sequencing and HLA analysis was relatively small was acknowledged by the study.

V was cut by 3 bases and J by 3 bases, with 17 bases left in between. The CDR3 is 16 residues long. Germline CDR1 is MGHRA and CDR2 is YSYEKL. Random hexamers primed reverse transcription of roughly 0.45 to 1 ug RNA. TCRdb reanalysed the immunoSEQ multiplex PCR reads using MiXCR and keeps one entry per CDR3 protein. The table has almost 450,000 distinct CDR3 sequences, approximately 85% seen once. About this clonotype itself: Its cognate antigen is unknown.

The rearrangement uses TRBV4-1 and TRBJ2-5; possible D gene TRBD1, 6 bases. This clonotype was sampled from a human donor with multiple sclerosis. Sequencing was done on a sample of CD8+ T cells from PBMCs. CDR3: CASSHPKTGIEETQYF. The CDR3 DNA reads TGCGCCAGCAGCCATCCCAAAACAGGGATTGAAGAGACCCAGTACTTC.